The source of this TCR beta chain is a study of PD-L1 blockade in urothelial cancer. Study as a whole: In terms of prior chemotherapy, patients had received 0 to 3 regimens. After treatment start, blood was analyzed at 3 weeks (second dose) and at 6 weeks.

Urothelial carcinoma affected the patients, and it was locally advanced or metastatic. Samples were collected from each patient before treatment and during treatment. Each patient gave between 1 and 8 of them in total. The method was immunoSEQ multiplex PCR; TCRdb's version includes in-frame clones alone and lacks a portion of them. Of about 110,000 clones listed, approximately 85% are singletons. V was cut by 4 bases and J by 6 bases, with 9 bases left in between. The CDR3 consists of 12 residues. CDR1 is LNHDA, CDR2 SQIVND, per germline (reference sequence). This clone was seen a few times. The chain recombines TRBV19 with TRBJ1-2; TRBD1 might be the D (5 bases). This clonotype was obtained from a man aged 50 or older with urothelial cancer. The starting material was PBMCs, obtained around atezolizumab (anti-PD-L1) treatment. Here the CDR3 reads CASSRTRDGYTF. CDR3 nucleotide sequence: TGTGCCAGTAGTAGGACACGTGATGGCTACACCTTC.